Below are 25 T cell receptor beta chains sequenced from a single sample in a study of radiation and T cells in renal cell carcinoma. Libraries were prepared by immunoSEQ multiplex PCR; TCRdb keeps only in-frame clonotypes and omits some of them. The sample contains roughly 170,000 clones, around 89% of which appear only once. Documented time point: blood 4 weeks post-SBRT, at nephrectomy. Treatment specified: 15 Gy SBRT to primary tumor, nephrectomy 4 weeks later. The sequenced sample was blood, obtained from a patient whose treatment included radiotherapy and nephrectomy. These TCRs come from a woman aged 45-65 years with renal cell carcinoma.

This sequence joins TRBV30 and TRBJ2-7, with TRBD1 identical over 7 bases. Germline CDR1 GTSNPN, CDR2 SVGIG (reference sequence). This CDR3 is 13 amino acids long. V lost 5 bases and J lost 0; bases outside the gene matches: 4. Written as DNA, the CDR3 is TGTGCCTGGGGGGGACAGTCCTCCTACGAGCAGTACTTC. This sequence encodes CAWGGQSSYEQYF.

This rearrangement joins TRBV29-1 to TRBJ2-1; 9 nucleotides line up with TRBD2. The CDR3 has 16 amino acids. Trimming took 5 bases from V and 4 from J; bases not matched to a gene: 12. The germline V gene encodes CDR1 SQVTM and CDR2 ANQGSEA. The CDR3 DNA sequence: TGCAGCGTTCGAATTAGCGGGGGACCTTCATACAATGAGCAGTTCTTC. As protein: CSVRISGGPSYNEQFF.

Remarks on this clone: Other DNA variants within this sample encode the same CDR3. This chain uses TRBV6-1 with TRBJ2-7; D not certain. There are 11 residues in the CDR3. The V end was cut by 3 bases, the J end by 4 bases, with 4 bases between. Germline loops: CDR1 MNHNS, CDR2 SASEGT. This CDR3 is CASSDRYEQYF. The CDR3 DNA is TGTGCCAGCAGTGACCGATACGAGCAGTACTTC.

The chain links TRBV30 to TRBJ1-3; D unresolved. The CDR3 sequence is 11 residues long. The germline V gene has CDR1 GTSNPN and CDR2 SVGIG (reference sequence). CDR3 coding DNA: TGTGCTTATGGCTCCGGAAACACCATATATTTT. It specifies CAYGSGNTIYF.

The genes are TRBV14 and TRBJ2-7, with 12 bases identical to TRBD2. V dropped 2 bases and J dropped 0; count of bases not matched to a gene: 2. Germline V CDR1 and CDR2: SGHDN, FVKESK. This CDR3 region has 16 residues. The CDR3: CASSQRLAGASYEQYF. DNA for the CDR3: TGTGCCAGCAGCCAAAGACTAGCGGGGGCCTCCTACGAGCAGTACTTC. The full variable domain, its missing parts supplied by reference TRBV14 and TRBJ2-7, is EAGVTQFPSHSVIEKGQTVTLRCDPISGHDNLYWYRRVMGKEIKFLLHFVKESKQDESGMPNNRFLAERTGGTYSTLKVQPAELEDSGVYFCASSQRLAGASYEQYFGPGTRLTVT.

Only one count was recorded for this clone. The rearrangement links TRBV7-3 to TRBJ2-2, with D perhaps TRBD1 or TRBD2 (5 bases each). Trimming removed 5 bases at V and 2 bases at J, with 15 bases between. CDR3 length: 16 residues. Per germline, CDR1 SGHTA and CDR2 FQGTGA. The CDR3 loop reads CASSPTGTQNTGELFF. The CDR3, as DNA: TGTGCCAGCAGCCCCACCGGGACGCAAAACACCGGGGAGCTGTTTTTT.

This chain joins TRBV29-1 and TRBJ1-1; TRBD1 matches 7 bases. J gave up 3 bases and V 1 base, and 5 bases lay outside the gene matches. This CDR3 contains 14 residues. From germline, CDR1 is SQVTM and CDR2 ANQGSEA. The CDR3 protein is CSVEGGQVDTEAFF. The CDR3 DNA is TGCAGCGTTGAAGGTGGACAGGTGGACACTGAAGCTTTCTTT.

This CDR3 is CASSFGGKETQYF. The CDR3 DNA reads as TGTGCCAGCAGCTTTGGGGGGAAAGAGACCCAGTACTTC. This chain links TRBV5-4 with TRBJ2-5; possibly TRBD2 for D (6 bases). CDR1 is SGHNT and CDR2 is YYREEE in the germline V gene (reference sequence). The CDR3 is 13 residues long. V dropped 2 bases and J dropped 3 bases, with 8 bases sitting between them.

The V gene is TRBV7-2, the J gene TRBJ1-2; the D is unclear. The CDR3 consists of 16 residues. CDR1 is SGHTA, CDR2 FQGNSA, per germline. V lost 0 bases to trimming and J lost 4 bases, with 15 bases between them. The DNA for the CDR3 is TGTGCCAGCAGCTTAGCGTATGGGAGGGTTTCCTATGGCTACACCTTC. This translates into CASSLAYGRVSYGYTF.

The chain couples TRBV6-1 to TRBJ1-2; no clear D. The CDR3 has 16 residues. Germline CDR1 reads MNHNS; CDR2 reads SASEGT. Between the trimmed V and J ends, which lost 0 bases and 0 bases, there was a span of 11 bases. CDR3 region: CASSEAKGVANYGYTF. DNA for the CDR3: TGTGCCAGCAGTGAAGCGAAGGGAGTAGCTAACTATGGCTACACCTTC.

The gene calls are TRBV19 and TRBJ1-3; D ambiguous. CDR3 length: 14 residues. V lost 10 bases and J lost 4, with 17 bases in between. Looked up from germline, CDR1 is LNHDA and CDR2 is SQIVND (reference sequence). The CDR3 nucleotides are TGTGCCACCACACTTCGGGTTGCAGGAAACACCATATATTTT. Translation gives CATTLRVAGNTIYF.

This clone was counted only a few times. The chain has TRBV7-3 and TRBJ1-1; D gene unclear. CDR3 length: 15 residues. The germline gives CDR1 SGHTA, CDR2 FQGTGA. V shed 2 bases and J shed 1 base, with 11 bases lying between them. CDR3 residues: CASSLQHSENTEAFF. In DNA form, the CDR3 reads TGTGCCAGCAGCTTACAGCACAGCGAGAACACTGAAGCTTTCTTT. Based on the CDR3 plus reference TRBV7-3 and TRBJ1-1, the full variable domain is GAGVSQTPSNKVTEKGKYVELRCDPISGHTALYWYRQSLGQGPEFLIYFQGTGAADDSGLPNDRFFAVRPEGSVSTLKIQRTERGDSAVYLCASSLQHSENTEAFFGQGTRLTVV.

The chain joins TRBV25-1 to TRBJ2-5, with 13 positions matching TRBD2. The germline gives CDR1 MGHDK, CDR2 SYGVNS. The CDR3 runs 16 residues. Unmatched junction bases numbered 11, after V lost 8 bases and J lost 5 bases. In DNA form, the CDR3 reads TGTGCCAGCTCAGGACTAGCGGGGGAAAAAGGGGAGACCCAGTACTTC. This gives the protein CASSGLAGEKGETQYF. The whole variable domain, remainder taken from reference TRBV25-1 and TRBJ2-5, is EADIYQTPRYLVIGTGKKITLECSQTMGHDKMYWYQQDPGMELHLIHYSYGVNSTEKGDLSSESTVSRIRTEHFPLTLESARPSHTSQYLCASSGLAGEKGETQYFGPGTRLLVL.

This chain uses TRBV2 with TRBJ1-1; 7 nucleotides line up with TRBD1. V trimming: 6 bases; J trimming: 6 bases; junction bases outside the gene matches: 10. Germline CDR1 and CDR2: SNHLY and FYNNEI. The CDR3 sequence is 14 residues long. CDR3 bases: TGTGCCAGCAGAGATAACAGGGGTATCGCTGAAGCTTTCTTT. Protein product: CASRDNRGIAEAFF.

The chain has TRBV15 and TRBJ1-2; D is undetermined. This CDR3 spans 14 amino acids. Germline values: CDR1 LNHNV, CDR2 YYDKDF (reference sequence). Trimming stripped 0 bases from V and 4 bases from J, with 9 bases between. CDR3 region: CATSREASSYGYTF. The CDR3 DNA reads as TGTGCCACCAGCAGAGAAGCGAGCTCCTATGGCTACACCTTC.

V and J are TRBV7-9 and TRBJ1-5, with D unresolved. CDR1 SEHNR and CDR2 FQNEAQ come from the germline V gene (reference sequence). This CDR3 has 15 residues. Trimming took off 1 base at V and 1 base at J, with 8 bases between the two ends. The CDR3 spells CASSLEGLSNQPQHF. The CDR3 bases are TGTGCCAGCAGCTTAGAAGGGCTAAGCAATCAGCCCCAGCATTTT.

The chain recombines TRBV5-4 with TRBJ1-1; D not resolved. Germline V CDR1 and CDR2: SGHNT, YYREEE (reference sequence). V shed 2 bases and J shed 7 bases, with 18 bases lying between them. The CDR3 is 15 residues long. The CDR3 nucleotides are TGTGCCAGCAGCTTTGGTAGGGCAGCAGATTTTGAAGCTTTCTTT. Its protein is CASSFGRAADFEAFF.

V and J are TRBV6-5 and TRBJ1-6; no clear D gene. Trimming removed 3 bases from V and 10 bases from J, with 13 bases in between. The CDR3 spans 14 residues. From germline, CDR1 is MNHEY and CDR2 SVGAGI. The CDR3 sequence is CASSYERLGSPLHF. In DNA, the CDR3 is TGTGCCAGCAGTTATGAGAGGCTTGGGTCACCCCTCCACTTT.

J is TRBJ1-4 and V is TRBV7-8, with no clear D. Germline CDR1 reads SGHVS; CDR2 reads FQNEAQ. Trimming shortened V by 4 bases and J by 8 bases, and 8 bases separated the two germline ends. CDR3 length: 12 amino acids. CDR3 in amino acids: CASSSAQEKLFF. The CDR3 region has the DNA TGTGCCAGCAGCTCCGCACAGGAAAAACTGTTTTTT.

The chain employs TRBV10-1 and TRBJ2-1, with 10 bases fitting TRBD2. Germline V gene data show CDR1 as WNHNN and CDR2 as SYGVQD (reference sequence). The V gene end was trimmed by 2 bases and the J gene end by 7 bases; junction bases not matched to a gene: 5. The CDR3 has 15 residues. CDR3 sequence reads: CASSEGLAGVNEQFF. The CDR3 region has the DNA TGCGCCAGCAGTGAGGGTCTAGCGGGGGTAAATGAGCAGTTCTTC.

The rearrangement uses TRBV4-2 and TRBJ1-3; D remains ambiguous. With 0 bases removed from V and 1 base from J, the gap between germline ends came to 4 bases. Per the germline V gene, CDR1 is LGHNA and CDR2 is YNFKEQ. This CDR3 is 14 amino acids long. CDR3 DNA sequence: TGTGCCAGCAGCCAAGAGATGTCTGGAAACACCATATATTTT. Translating it yields CASSQEMSGNTIYF.

This chain joins TRBV7-6 and TRBJ1-3; D remains unclear. Trimming took 1 base from V and 1 from J, leaving 8 bases between them. The CDR3 has 15 residues. Looked up from germline, CDR1 is SGHVS and CDR2 is FNYEAQ. The CDR3 nucleotides read TGTGCCAGCAGCTTAGGGAGGAGATCTGGAAACACCATATATTTT. Its translation: CASSLGRRSGNTIYF. Full variable domain (missing parts from reference TRBV7-6 and TRBJ1-3): GAGVSQSPRYKVTKRGQDVALRCDPISGHVSLYWYRQALGQGPEFLTYFNYEAQQDKSGLPNDRFSAERPEGSISTLTIQRTEQRDSAMYRCASSLGRRSGNTIYFGEGSWLTVV.

This rearrangement joins TRBV29-1 to TRBJ2-2; D not certain. This CDR3 comprises 13 residues. Trimming stripped 7 bases from V and 0 bases from J, with 9 bases between. CDR1 and CDR2 from the germline V gene are SQVTM and ANQGSEA. This CDR3 is CSGRAPNTGELFF. CDR3 DNA: TGCAGCGGCCGGGCCCCGAACACCGGGGAGCTGTTTTTT.

The gene calls are TRBV5-4 and TRBJ1-6; D is ambiguous. The CDR3 has 13 residues. Trimming removed 0 bases from V and 8 bases from J, with 6 bases in between. The germline V gene has CDR1 SGHNT and CDR2 YYREEE (reference sequence). CDR3 DNA sequence: TGTGCCAGCAGCTTGGAAGTGGATTCACCCCTCCACTTT. Encoded protein: CASSLEVDSPLHF.

V is TRBV6-5 and J is TRBJ1-1; 8 bases match TRBD1. V was clipped by 0 bases and J by 8 bases; unmatched bases: 2. CDR1 and CDR2 from the germline V gene are MNHEY and SVGAGI. CDR3 length: 13 residues. Here the CDR3 reads CASSYSRDREAFF. CDR3 sequence (DNA): TGTGCCAGCAGTTACTCGAGGGACAGGGAAGCTTTCTTT.